The clone carrying this T cell receptor beta chain showed up many times. The antigen remains unidentified. RNA transcripts were the source from which TCR beta CDR3 regions were amplified. The first round was an RT-PCR with HTBI primers, and the second round was a multiplex PCR. A single record per CDR3 protein comes from TCRdb applying MiXCR to the multiplex PCR reads. The sample carries fewer than 650,000 distinct CDR3 sequences, 22% recorded once. These data originate in a study of Graves' ophthalmopathy and Graves' hyperthyroidism. Overall study results and limits: Blood also held most thyroid clonotypes expanded above 0.001 frequency.

Included hyperthyroidism patients were aged 18 to 65 and newly diagnosed (under 2 months' duration). The PBMCs originated from around 11 ml of fresh peripheral blood. The germline gives CDR1 MNHNS, CDR2 SASEGT. The CDR3 is made up of 17 amino acids. V lost 2 bases to trimming and J lost 2 bases; unmatched junction nucleotides: 5. The TCR originated in a young woman with stable Graves' hyperthyroidism. Some clones in this sample may be carry-over from other donors' samples. The specimen was peripheral blood. J is TRBJ2-7 and V is TRBV6-1, with 14 bases identical to TRBD2. Written as DNA, the CDR3 is TGTGCCAGCAGTGAACGGACTAGCGGGAGGTCTCCCTACGAGCAGTACTTC. The encoded protein is CASSERTSGRSPYEQYF.